These 27 T cell receptor beta chains were sequenced from one sample in a study of T cells in Graves' hyperthyroidism and ophthalmopathy. The investigators amplified TCR beta CDR3 regions from RNA transcripts. Using the HTBI primer set, a first-round RT-PCR was run on the TCR CDR3. TCRdb re-called the multiplex PCR reads through MiXCR, storing one row per CDR3 protein. The sample lists some 620,000 distinct CDR3 sequences, 15% to 20% occurring once. What was sequenced was blood. The receptors were sampled from a woman in her 30s with Graves' hyperthyroidism.

This clonotype occurred a few times. The chain is built from TRBV20-1 and TRBJ2-3; TRBD2 matches 9 bases. The CDR3 length is 14 residues. Looked up from germline, CDR1 is DFQATT and CDR2 is SNEGSKA (reference sequence). J was trimmed by 7 bases and V by 6 bases; bases with no gene match: 11. CDR3 amino acids: CSAQTSGGTYTQYF. The DNA for the CDR3 is TGCAGTGCCCAGACTAGCGGAGGCACTTATACGCAGTATTTT.

The CDR3 region is CASSYSVNTGELFF. CDR3 nucleotide sequence: TGTGCCAGCAGTTACTCGGTCAACACCGGGGAGCTGTTTTTT. V and J are TRBV6-5 and TRBJ2-2; D is uncertain. The V gene's germline CDR1 is MNHEY and CDR2 SVGAGI. The CDR3 has 14 residues. V dropped 0 bases and J dropped 2 bases, with 4 bases sitting between them.

The V call is TRBV20-1, the J call TRBJ2-1; possibly TRBD2 for D (5 bases). Trimming stripped 2 bases from V and 6 bases from J, with 11 bases between. The CDR3 loop spans 13 amino acids. CDR1 DFQATT and CDR2 SNEGSKA come from the germline V gene (reference sequence). The CDR3 reads CSARRLASNEQFF. The CDR3 DNA is TGCAGTGCTAGAAGGCTAGCAAGCAATGAGCAGTTCTTC.

A word on this clonotype: Being one base from a much bigger clone, this may be a read error. This chain's CDR3 is CASNKQGEHEQYF. The CDR3 DNA reads as TGTGCCAGCAACAAACAGGGAGAACACGAGCAGTACTTC. The chain joins TRBV28 to TRBJ2-7; D is perhaps TRBD1 (6 bases). V lost 7 bases and J 5 bases, leaving 15 bases between the germline ends. The V gene's germline CDR1 is MDHEN and CDR2 SYDVKM. The CDR3 is 13 amino acids.

The table lists this clonotype with a few counts. The chain couples TRBV11-2 to TRBJ2-7; D remains ambiguous. Germline CDR1 SGHAT, CDR2 FQNNGV. V lost 5 bases and J lost 0, with 14 bases in between. CDR3 size: 15 residues. This chain's CDR3 is CASSPAPQSSYEQYF. For the CDR3, the DNA is TGTGCCAGCAGCCCGGCCCCTCAGAGCTCCTACGAGCAGTACTTC.

This clonotype was observed a few times. The rearrangement links TRBV5-1 to TRBJ1-1; D is unclear. V shed 2 bases and J shed 1 base, with 9 bases lying between them. Germline CDR1 SGHRS, CDR2 YFSETQ. CDR3 length equals 14 residues. In DNA form, the CDR3 reads TGCGCCAGCAGCTTAGAAGTTCAGAACACTGAAGCTTTCTTT. This translates into CASSLEVQNTEAFF. Together with reference TRBV5-1 and TRBJ1-1, the CDR3 gives the full variable domain: KAGVTQTPRYLIKTRGQQVTLSCSPISGHRSVSWYQQTPGQGLQFLFEYFSETQRNKGNFPGRFSGRQFSNSRSEMNVSTLELGDSALYLCASSLEVQNTEAFFGQGTRLTVV.

About this clonotype itself: This CDR3 is missing its conserved last phenylalanine or tryptophan, likely due to a read error. The DNA is left out, because the CDR3 cannot be placed on it with certainty; the CDR3 is given as TCRdb lists it. The chain uses TRBV6-1 and TRBJ2-2; the D segment call TRBD1 is taken from the table without a DNA check. 16 amino acids form the CDR3, both terminal residues included. Germline CDR1 reads MNHNS; CDR2 reads SASEGT. This CDR3 is CASSLWRGGNTGEMFL.

This clonotype was seen repeatedly, ten times or more. The chain joins TRBV12-5 to TRBJ1-5; D gene uncertain. CDR3 size: 17 residues. Germline assignment: CDR1 LGHNT and CDR2 FRNRAP. Trimming removed 1 base from V and 3 bases from J, with 16 bases in between. The DNA for the CDR3 is TGTGCTAGTGGTTTGGCCGGGAGGGTATGGAACAATCAGCCCCAGCATTTT. Translation: CASGLAGRVWNNQPQHF.

The gene calls are TRBV5-1 and TRBJ2-7, with D possibly TRBD2 on 6 matching bases. Trimming stripped 0 bases from V and 2 bases from J, with 9 bases between. The CDR3 covers 14 residues. Germline loops: CDR1 SGHRS, CDR2 YFSETQ. CDR3 protein: CASSLAPGAYEQYF. The CDR3 DNA sequence: TGCGCCAGCAGCTTGGCTCCGGGGGCCTACGAGCAGTACTTC. The whole variable domain, filled in from reference TRBV5-1 and TRBJ2-7, reads KAGVTQTPRYLIKTRGQQVTLSCSPISGHRSVSWYQQTPGQGLQFLFEYFSETQRNKGNFPGRFSGRQFSNSRSEMNVSTLELGDSALYLCASSLAPGAYEQYFGPGTRLTVT.

The chain employs TRBV7-9 and TRBJ1-5; tentative D call: TRBD1 (6 bases). The CDR3 length is 16 residues. V lost 0 bases and J lost 6, with 15 bases in between. CDR1 and CDR2 from the germline V gene are SEHNR and FQNEAQ (reference sequence). The CDR3 is CASSLAPPGAVQPQHF. The CDR3 nucleotides are TGTGCCAGCAGCTTAGCTCCCCCGGGGGCAGTTCAGCCCCAGCATTTT.

The chain employs TRBV28 and TRBJ2-5; D gene uncertain. The CDR3 totals 13 residues. Germline CDR1 and CDR2: MDHEN and SYDVKM. Between the trimmed V and J ends, which lost 5 bases and 4 bases, there was a span of 11 bases. The DNA of the CDR3 is TGTGCCAGCAGTCCCGAGTTGGGAGAGACCCAGTACTTC. Translated: CASSPELGETQYF. The full variable domain, rest sourced from reference TRBV28 and TRBJ2-5, is DVKVTQSSRYLVKRTGEKVFLECVQDMDHENMFWYRQDPGLGLRLIYFSYDVKMKEKGDIPEGYSVSREKKERFSLILESASTNQTSMYLCASSPELGETQYFGPGTRLLVL.

CDR3 DNA sequence: TGTGCCAGTAGTATGGCCCTGACAGGCGGCTACACCTTC. This encodes CASSMALTGGYTF. The rearrangement links TRBV19 to TRBJ1-2; D may be TRBD1 (6 bases). Looked up from germline, CDR1 is LNHDA and CDR2 is SQIVND (reference sequence). V was cut by 3 bases and J by 8 bases, with 13 bases left in between. The CDR3 has 13 residues.

This clonotype occurred a few times. The chain links TRBV5-1 to TRBJ2-3; tentatively, D is TRBD2 (5 bases). This CDR3 has 16 residues. Germline V gives CDR1 SGHRS, CDR2 YFSETQ. V was trimmed by 7 bases and J by 0 bases, leaving 18 bases between them. CDR3 protein: CASSLDYSASTDTQYF. The DNA for the CDR3 is TGCGCCAGCTCCCTTGACTATTCTGCTAGCACAGATACGCAGTATTTT. The full variable domain, in which reference TRBV5-1 and TRBJ2-3 provide the parts outside the CDR3, is KAGVTQTPRYLIKTRGQQVTLSCSPISGHRSVSWYQQTPGQGLQFLFEYFSETQRNKGNFPGRFSGRQFSNSRSEMNVSTLELGDSALYLCASSLDYSASTDTQYFGPGTRLTVL.

The J gene is TRBJ1-3, the V gene TRBV3-1, with a tentative D call TRBD1 (5 bases). The germline gives CDR1 LGHDT, CDR2 YNNKEL (reference sequence). CDR3 length: 17 amino acids. Trimming took 4 bases from V and 0 from J, leaving 16 bases between them. CDR3: CASSRNTGADSGNTIYF. The CDR3 nucleotides are TGTGCCAGCAGCCGGAATACAGGTGCCGACTCTGGAAACACCATATATTTT.

This clonotype was observed a handful of times. V usage is TRBV29-1 and J usage is TRBJ1-1; no reliable D call. With 2 bases removed from V and 5 bases from J, the gap between germline ends came to 9 bases. The V gene's germline CDR1 is SQVTM and CDR2 ANQGSEA. The CDR3 spans 12 residues. DNA for the CDR3: TGCAGCGTTGAAAGTTCAGGTACTGAAGCTTTCTTT. Translating gives CSVESSGTEAFF. Together with reference TRBV29-1 and TRBJ1-1, the CDR3 gives the full variable domain: SAVISQKPSRDICQRGTSLTIQCQVDSQVTMMFWYRQQPGQSLTLIATANQGSEATYESGFVIDKFPISRPNLTFSTLTVSNMSPEDSSIYLCSVESSGTEAFFGQGTRLTVV.

As to this clonotype: The missing conserved phenylalanine or tryptophan at the end of this CDR3 makes a read error likely. This chain connects TRBV9 to TRBJ2-2; 9 bases line up with TRBD2. The V segment lost 3 bases and the J segment 4 bases; nucleotides outside the gene matches: 13. CDR1 is SGDLS, CDR2 YYNGEE, per germline. The CDR3 is 18 residues long. In DNA, the CDR3 is TGTGCCAGCAGCGCCGTCCGACCTGGACTAGCGCCCACCGGGGAGCTGTTTCTT. As protein: CASSAVRPGLAPTGELFL.

Concerning this clonotype itself: A read error is possible here, since a much larger clone lies one base away. This CDR3 is missing its conserved last phenylalanine or tryptophan, likely due to a read error. J is TRBJ1-1 and V is TRBV12-3 or TRBV12-4, with 8 bases lining up with TRBD1. J was trimmed by 4 bases and V by 6 bases; bases with no gene match: 4. This CDR3 contains 13 residues. The CDR3, as DNA: TGTGCCAGCAGCTCGACAGGGGTCACTGAAGCTTTCTCT. It codes for CASSSTGVTEAFS.

This sequence joins TRBV6-1 and TRBJ2-3; D is ambiguous. CDR1 and CDR2 (germline): MNHNS, SASEGT. The CDR3 loop spans 14 amino acids. Deletions cut 5 bases from V and 4 bases from J, with 13 bases between. The DNA of the CDR3 is TGTGCCAGCAGTCAGACAAGATCTTCAGATACGCAGTATTTT. This sequence encodes CASSQTRSSDTQYF.

This clonotype was seen ten or more times. The rearrangement uses TRBV30 and TRBJ2-2; D is unresolved. The CDR3 runs 12 residues. Germline CDR1 and CDR2: GTSNPN and SVGIG (reference sequence). V dropped 2 bases and J dropped 4 bases, with 5 bases sitting between them. The CDR3 protein is CAWSPSTGELFF. In nucleotides, the CDR3 is TGTGCCTGGAGTCCGAGCACCGGGGAGCTGTTTTTT.

Notes on this clonotype: A clone one base away is much larger, so this may be a read error. The chain uses TRBV3-1 and TRBJ2-1; 8 nucleotides line up with TRBD2. The DNA end is a closer match to TRBJ2-7, so the J assignment may be wrong. The CDR3 contains 16 residues. The germline CDR1 and CDR2 sequences are LGHDT and YNNKEL (reference sequence). CDR3 region: CASSHPIAGTYNEQYF. Written as DNA, the CDR3 is TGTGCCAGCAGCCATCCTATAGCGGGAACCTACAATGAGCAGTACTTC.

This clonotype was seen ten or more times. This chain connects TRBV5-1 to TRBJ1-1; D call uncertain. Trimming pared 2 bases from V and 1 base from J, leaving 9 bases between. The length of the CDR3 is 14 residues. Germline V gene data show CDR1 as SGHRS and CDR2 as YFSETQ. The CDR3 loop is CASSLGDSNTEAFF. The CDR3 DNA reads as TGCGCCAGCAGCTTAGGAGACTCGAACACTGAAGCTTTCTTT.

The table lists this clonotype with many counts. The chain combines TRBV20-1 with TRBJ2-7, with 7 bases fitting TRBD2. The V gene's germline CDR1 is DFQATT and CDR2 SNEGSKA (reference sequence). The CDR3 contains 15 residues. V was pared by 0 bases and J by 2 bases, with 7 bases of the junction left unmatched. Written as DNA, the CDR3 is TGCAGTGCTAGAGATAGACCTAGCGGAGCCTACGAGCAGTACTTC. Residues: CSARDRPSGAYEQYF.

This rearrangement joins TRBV6-1 to TRBJ2-7; D assignment may be TRBD1 or TRBD2 (5 bases each). Germline V gene data show CDR1 as MNHNS and CDR2 as SASEGT. Deletions cut 5 bases from V and 1 base from J, with 15 bases between. The CDR3 is 15 amino acids. Here the CDR3 reads CASSSPGPTSYEQYF. DNA for the CDR3: TGTGCCAGCAGTTCTCCGGGACCAACGTCCTACGAGCAGTACTTC.

This clonotype is a singleton in its sample. The chain is built from TRBV5-8 and TRBJ1-2; the D gene is possibly TRBD1 (6 bases). From germline, CDR1 is SGHTS and CDR2 YDEGEE. With 7 bases removed from V and 4 bases from J, the gap between germline ends came to 17 bases. The CDR3 spans 14 residues. For the CDR3, the DNA is TGTGCCAGCGGGTCTCGACAGGCACCCTATGGCTACACCTTC. Amino acids: CASGSRQAPYGYTF. Combining the CDR3 with reference TRBV5-8 and TRBJ1-2 gives the whole variable domain EAGVTQSPTHLIKTRGQQATLRCSPISGHTSVYWYQQALGLGLQFLLWYDEGEERNRGNFPPRFSGRQFPNYSSELNVNALELEDSALYLCASGSRQAPYGYTFGSGTRLTVV.

This clonotype was counted a few times. The chain links TRBV27 to TRBJ1-5; TRBD1 might be the D (5 bases). V was pared by 1 base and J by 9 bases, with 19 bases between. This CDR3 spans 16 amino acids. From germline, CDR1 is MNHEY and CDR2 SMNVEV (reference sequence). CDR3 region: CASSLLNSGGNGPQHF. CDR3 DNA sequence: TGTGCCAGCAGTTTATTAAACTCGGGGGGGAACGGGCCCCAGCATTTT.

This clonotype was recorded many times. V and J are TRBV20-1 and TRBJ1-2; TRBD1 agrees at 9 bases. CDR3 size: 17 residues. J gave up 8 bases and V 3 bases, and 19 bases lay outside the gene matches. Germline values: CDR1 DFQATT, CDR2 SNEGSKA (reference sequence). CDR3 nucleotide sequence: TGCAGTGCTAGTCCGCCCTCCGGTTTCGGACAGGGGAAGGGCTACACCTTC. It translates to CSASPPSGFGQGKGYTF.

This clonotype was seen many times. The V and J genes are TRBV5-1 and TRBJ2-1; 9 nucleotides align to TRBD1. CDR3 length equals 19 residues. From germline, CDR1 is SGHRS and CDR2 YFSETQ. The ends lost 6 bases at V and 4 bases at J; junction bases unmatched: 20. The CDR3 is CASTHVGSTGTGPYNEQFF. The CDR3 DNA reads as TGCGCCAGCACCCACGTGGGATCCACCGGGACAGGGCCGTACAATGAGCAGTTCTTC.